The next 27 T cell receptor beta chains were all read from a single sample in a study of T cells in Graves' hyperthyroidism and ophthalmopathy. Researchers amplified the TCR beta CDR3 regions from RNA transcripts. The TCR CDR3 was amplified in a first-round RT-PCR using the HTBI primer set. TCRdb called the multiplex PCR reads again in MiXCR, with one record for every CDR3 protein. The sample lists about 260,000 distinct CDR3 sequences; less than 30% were seen once. Specimen: blood. The receptors shown here come from a man aged 40-50 years with Graves' hyperthyroidism that later progressed to Graves' ophthalmopathy.

V usage is TRBV5-1 and J usage is TRBJ2-7; TRBD1 matches 12 bases. V gave up 0 bases and J gave up 3 bases; unmatched junction bases: 4. This CDR3 region has 16 residues. Germline CDR1 and CDR2: SGHRS and YFSETQ. CDR3 DNA sequence: TGCGCCAGCAGCTTGGTCGGGACAGGGGGCAACTACGAGCAGTACTTC. The encoded protein is CASSLVGTGGNYEQYF. The full variable domain, completed using reference TRBV5-1 and TRBJ2-7, is KAGVTQTPRYLIKTRGQQVTLSCSPISGHRSVSWYQQTPGQGLQFLFEYFSETQRNKGNFPGRFSGRQFSNSRSEMNVSTLELGDSALYLCASSLVGTGGNYEQYFGPGTRLTVT.

This clonotype has ten or more counts. The V and J genes are TRBV28 and TRBJ1-3, with D uncertain. Trimming cost V 11 bases and J 1 base, with 9 bases left between them. The CDR3 consists of 12 residues. Germline loops: CDR1 MDHEN, CDR2 SYDVKM. The CDR3 DNA reads as TGTGCCTCTTGGGGATCTGGAAACACCATATATTTT. This gives the protein CASWGSGNTIYF.

The chain uses TRBV6-2 or TRBV6-3 and TRBJ1-5; TRBD1 matches 11 bases. The germline V gene encodes CDR1 MNHEY and CDR2 SVGEGT. The J segment lost 7 bases and the V segment lost 5 bases, leaving 4 bases of the junction unmatched. This CDR3 has 14 amino acids. The CDR3 region is CASSGQGARQPQHF. DNA for the CDR3: TGTGCCAGCAGTGGACAGGGGGCAAGACAGCCCCAGCATTTT.

There are many counts of this clonotype. CDR3 coding DNA: TGTGCCAGCAGTTCATCGACCCAAGGACCCCTCCACTTT. This sequence encodes CASSSSTQGPLHF. The genes are TRBV28 and TRBJ1-6; no definite D call. CDR1 is MDHEN and CDR2 is SYDVKM in the germline V gene. This CDR3 contains 13 residues. Between the trimmed V and J ends, which lost 4 bases and 12 bases, there was a span of 13 bases.

This clonotype was observed at least ten times. V is TRBV6-5 and J is TRBJ1-5; possibly TRBD1 for D (6 bases). CDR1 is MNHEY and CDR2 is SVGAGI in the germline V gene. The CDR3 is 16 residues long. Trimming left V 6 bases short and J 4 bases short, with 19 bases between. The CDR3 loop reads CASSLDPGTPNQPQHF. The CDR3 DNA reads as TGTGCCAGCAGCCTTGACCCCGGGACACCTAATCAGCCCCAGCATTTT.

The sample holds many counts of this clonotype. The V gene is TRBV11-2, the J gene TRBJ2-4; 7 bases align to TRBD1. The germline V gene has CDR1 SGHAT and CDR2 FQNNGV. This CDR3 has 17 amino acids. Germline trimming cut 1 base from V and 0 bases from J; bases unmatched to any gene: 6. The CDR3: CASSLVRQGEAKNIQYF. The DNA of the CDR3 is TGTGCCAGCAGCTTAGTGAGACAGGGCGAAGCCAAAAACATTCAGTACTTC.

The table lists this clonotype with many counts. V usage is TRBV7-9 and J usage is TRBJ2-5, with D maybe TRBD2 (5 bases). The V end was cut by 8 bases, the J end by 5 bases, with 12 bases between. This CDR3 has 12 residues. Germline CDR1 is SEHNR and CDR2 is FQNEAQ (reference sequence). CDR3 sequence reads: CASVPGWETQYF. CDR3 nucleotide sequence: TGTGCCAGCGTTCCGGGATGGGAGACCCAGTACTTC.

This clonotype has a count of ten or more. The chain links TRBV3-1 to TRBJ2-7, with a possible D match to TRBD1 (6 bases). Looked up from germline, CDR1 is LGHDT and CDR2 is YNNKEL (reference sequence). This CDR3 contains 13 residues. The ends were cut back, 6 bases at V and 0 bases at J, with 9 bases in the middle. The CDR3 sequence is CASSQGNSYEQYF. CDR3 bases: TGTGCCAGCAGTCAGGGGAACTCCTACGAGCAGTACTTC.

This clonotype was seen repeatedly, ten times or more. The rearrangement uses TRBV6-1 and TRBJ2-5, with D maybe TRBD2 (6 bases). The CDR3 loop spans 15 amino acids. V lost 6 bases and J lost 4, with 18 bases in between. Looked up from germline, CDR1 is MNHNS and CDR2 is SASEGT. CDR3 region: CASRDGTPGPETQYF. Written as DNA, the CDR3 is TGTGCCAGCAGGGACGGGACTCCCGGTCCAGAGACCCAGTACTTC.

The chain uses TRBV6-5 and TRBJ2-7; 7 bases align to TRBD2. V lost 5 bases to trimming and J lost 1 base; unmatched junction nucleotides: 11. Per the germline V gene, CDR1 is MNHEY and CDR2 is SVGAGI. The CDR3 consists of 16 residues. The CDR3 loop is CASSNRTSAPSYEQYF. In DNA form, the CDR3 reads TGTGCCAGCAGTAACAGAACTAGCGCGCCATCCTACGAGCAGTACTTC.

This clonotype was counted at least ten times. The rearrangement uses TRBV27 and TRBJ2-7; the D is unclear. Germline V gene sequence: CDR1 MNHEY, CDR2 SMNVEV (reference sequence). The CDR3 spans 14 residues. V gave up 5 bases and J gave up 0 bases, with 11 bases separating them. CDR3 DNA sequence: TGTGCCAGCAGTCACGGACGGAGCTCCTACGAGCAGTACTTC. Translation gives CASSHGRSSYEQYF.

This clonotype was picked up a small number of times. A read error may produce the germline difference seen at one junction end. The chain has TRBV7-2 and TRBJ2-7; no firm D call. The CDR3 covers 14 residues. CDR1 is SGHTA, CDR2 FQGNSA, per germline. The CDR3: CASSLGLSSYEQYF. CDR3 DNA: TGTGCCAGCAGTTTAGGGTTGAGCTCCTACGAGCAGTACTTC.

Turning to this clonotype: Possible read error: a much larger clone is one base away. The CDR3 reads CTSSSPGASGNWGTGELFF. CDR3 DNA sequence: TGTACCAGCAGCTCCCCTGGGGCTAGCGGGAATTGGGGCACCGGGGAGCTGTTTTTT. The rearrangement joins TRBV11-3 to TRBJ2-2, with 9 positions matching TRBD2. The CDR3 covers 19 residues. Per the germline V gene, CDR1 is SGHNT and CDR2 is YENEEA.

In its sample, this clonotype was seen many times. V and J are TRBV5-1 and TRBJ2-3; 16 bases are a match to TRBD2. The CDR3 spans 19 residues. J gave up 4 bases and V 4 bases, and 12 bases lay outside the gene matches. Germline assignment: CDR1 SGHRS and CDR2 YFSETQ. The CDR3 region is CASSGGLAGGPFSPDTQYF. The CDR3 DNA follows: TGCGCCAGCAGCGGGGGACTAGCGGGAGGGCCCTTTAGCCCAGATACGCAGTATTTT.

This clonotype was recorded many times. J is TRBJ2-7 and V is TRBV12-3 or TRBV12-4; 13 positions agree with TRBD2. The CDR3 covers 17 residues. V trimming: 6 bases; J trimming: 5 bases; junction bases outside the gene matches: 13. The CDR3: CASRSTRLAGGKNEQYF. In nucleotides, the CDR3 is TGTGCCAGCAGGTCTACCAGACTAGCGGGAGGTAAAAACGAGCAGTACTTC.

In its sample, this clonotype was seen many times. The gene calls are TRBV9 and TRBJ2-2, with D hard to call. CDR1 and CDR2 (germline): SGDLS, YYNGEE. This CDR3 has 14 residues. V lost 3 bases to trimming and J lost 6 bases, with 12 bases between them. The CDR3 DNA reads TGTGCCAGCAGCGGCCAGGACCCCCCCGGGGAGCTGTTTTTT. This sequence encodes CASSGQDPPGELFF.

This clonotype was seen repeatedly, ten times or more. The chain carries TRBV30 and TRBJ1-1; the D is unclear. Trimming cost V 3 bases and J 0 bases, with 5 bases left between them. Germline-derived CDR1 and CDR2 are GTSNPN and SVGIG (reference sequence). CDR3 length: 12 amino acids. The CDR3 DNA is TGTGCCTGGAGAGATCTGAACACTGAAGCTTTCTTT. Translating gives CAWRDLNTEAFF. Drawing the rest from reference TRBV30 and TRBJ1-1, the complete variable domain is SQTIHQWPATLVQPVGSPLSLECTVEGTSNPNLYWYRQAAGRGLQLLFYSVGIGQISSEVPQNLSASRPQDRQFILSSKKLLLSDSGFYLCAWRDLNTEAFFGQGTRLTVV.

A few counts support this clonotype. The CDR3 is CASSHPAREQYF. In nucleotides, the CDR3 is TGTGCCAGCAGTCACCCAGCTCGCGAGCAGTACTTC. This chain uses TRBV28 with TRBJ2-7; no definite D call. V gave up 5 bases and J gave up 6 bases, with 11 bases separating them. CDR3 length: 12 amino acids. The germline V gene has CDR1 MDHEN and CDR2 SYDVKM.

This clonotype was found many times. J is TRBJ1-1 and V is TRBV19, with no clear D. V was trimmed by 8 bases and J by 1 base, leaving 5 bases between them. This CDR3 is 11 amino acids long. Germline V gene sequence: CDR1 LNHDA, CDR2 SQIVND (reference sequence). The CDR3 nucleotides read TGTGCCAGTCAGAGGAACACTGAAGCTTTCTTT. It encodes CASQRNTEAFF.

The V and J genes are TRBV6-1 and TRBJ1-5; TRBD1 matches 8 bases. This CDR3 is built from 15 residues. Per germline, CDR1 MNHNS and CDR2 SASEGT. V shed 0 bases and J 2 bases; nucleotides not matched to a gene: 0. DNA of the CDR3: TGTGCCAGCAGTGAAGCGACAGGGGGCAATCAGCCCCAGCATTTT. This translates into CASSEATGGNQPQHF.

The V and J genes are TRBV12-3 or TRBV12-4 and TRBJ1-5; D is possibly TRBD1 (6 bases). The CDR3 has 14 residues. V lost 3 bases and J lost 7, with 13 bases in between. The CDR3 loop reads CASSLGGPGQPQHF. DNA of the CDR3: TGTGCCAGCAGTTTGGGGGGCCCCGGGCAGCCCCAGCATTTT.

Many counts were recorded for this clonotype. The genes are TRBV7-9 and TRBJ2-4; D call uncertain. The CDR3 consists of 14 residues. CDR1 and CDR2 from the germline V gene are SEHNR and FQNEAQ (reference sequence). The germline V and J ends were trimmed by 5 bases and 2 bases, with 10 bases remaining between them. The CDR3 region has the DNA TGTGCCAGCAGCCCCCCTGGTCCCAAAAACATTCAGTACTTC. Translating it yields CASSPPGPKNIQYF.

This clonotype came up many times. The chain recombines TRBV6-1 with TRBJ2-3; D is undetermined. This CDR3 is built from 13 residues. Trimming pared 5 bases from V and 6 bases from J, leaving 12 bases between. The germline V gene has CDR1 MNHNS and CDR2 SASEGT. In DNA form, the CDR3 reads TGTGCCAGCAGTCCCCCCCCAGTCGATACGCAGTATTTT. Translation gives CASSPPPVDTQYF.

This clonotype was detected ten times or more. The rearrangement links TRBV12-3 or TRBV12-4 to TRBJ1-5; D remains unclear. The CDR3 has 14 residues. The ends were cut back, 3 bases at V and 12 bases at J, with 18 bases in the middle. The CDR3 sequence: CASSFRVQTPLQHF. The CDR3 DNA reads TGTGCCAGCAGTTTTCGAGTACAGACCCCGCTCCAGCATTTT.

The chain is built from TRBV28 and TRBJ1-1, with D perhaps TRBD1 (6 bases). In germline, CDR1 is MDHEN, CDR2 SYDVKM. The V end was cut by 3 bases, the J end by 2 bases, with 13 bases between. The CDR3 sequence is 15 residues long. The CDR3 DNA follows: TGTGCCAGCAGTTTCCCAGGGGAAACAAACACTGAAGCTTTCTTT. This translates into CASSFPGETNTEAFF.

This clonotype showed up many times. This chain joins TRBV12-3 or TRBV12-4 and TRBJ1-2, with TRBD1 identical over 8 bases. Trimming cost V 3 bases and J 5 bases; bases outside gene matches: 2. The CDR3 runs to 13 residues. The CDR3 reads CASSLDREYGYTF. The DNA of the CDR3 is TGTGCCAGCAGTTTGGACAGGGAGTATGGCTACACCTTC.

J is TRBJ1-2 and V is TRBV11-2, with unresolved D. V lost 5 bases and J 4 bases, leaving 11 bases between the germline ends. This CDR3 spans 13 amino acids. The germline V gene has CDR1 SGHAT and CDR2 FQNNGV. CDR3: CASSPTEFYGYTF. In DNA, the CDR3 is TGTGCCAGCAGCCCGACGGAGTTCTATGGCTACACCTTC.